This is a list of T cell receptor beta chains from one sample in a study of blood T cell repertoires in COVID-19. The table came from immunoSEQ multiplex PCR; TCRdb's copy has only in-frame clones and leaves some out. The sample shows approximately 38,000 clones, around 89% of them seen only once. Sample: peripheral blood. These receptors originate from a man aged 30 to 45 with active or convalescent COVID-19. The conserved cysteine and the conserved F or W are not part of the CDR3 here. D genes are given only for firm matches.

>13|TRBD2|TRBJ2-7|TRBV7-9
ASSSGRGGSYEQY
>13|TRBD1|TRBJ1-6|TRBV6-5
ASRLQGAGWSPLH
>11|TRBD1|TRBJ1-1|TRBV10-3
AISVRGDTEAF
>13|TRBD2|TRBJ2-1|TRBV6-2/TRBV6-3
ASSYLAGGYNEQF
>13|.|TRBJ2-2|TRBV24-1
ATSAYGSNTGELF
>13|.|TRBJ1-1|TRBV6-5
ASSYRKGGDTEAF
>12|TRBD1|TRBJ2-1|TRBV7-3
ASSLGTGADEQF
>11|TRBD1|TRBJ1-1|TRBV12-3/TRBV12-4
ASSLSGGTEAF
>14|.|TRBJ2-5|TRBV18
ASSSQQGRGQETQY
>9|.|TRBJ2-1|TRBV6-2/TRBV6-3
ASSRLSEQF
>12|.|TRBJ2-7|TRBV18
ASSPPQGGNEQY
>14|TRBD1|TRBJ1-3|TRBV29-1
SVEGAPGQAGDTIY
>14|TRBD2|TRBJ2-5|TRBV7-6
ASSPTGLAGGETQY
>12|.|TRBJ2-2|TRBV28
ASSLSAPGGELF
>10|.|TRBJ2-1|TRBV2
ASSKRGNEQF
>12|.|TRBJ2-3|TRBV19
ASKVGGLTDTQY
>13|TRBD1|TRBJ2-5|TRBV11-2
ASRPRQGKGETQY
>12|.|TRBJ1-2|TRBV5-4
ASSLGGTNYGYT
>12|.|TRBJ1-1|TRBV18
ASSPKHANAEAF
>15|TRBD1|TRBJ1-5|TRBV7-2
ASSERTGTYSNQPQH
>11|.|TRBJ1-1|TRBV29-1
SVEGQRNTEAF
>15|.|TRBJ1-1|TRBV27
ASSTGWGGGLNTEAF
>12|.|TRBJ2-5|TRBV29-1
SADLTGLLETQY
>11|.|TRBJ2-1|TRBV9
ASSAFGDNEQF
>14|TRBD2|TRBJ2-5|TRBV2
ASSMLAGGPMETQY
>13|TRBD1|TRBJ1-1|TRBV28
ASSKRQGGNAEAF
>12|TRBD1|TRBJ1-2|TRBV24-1
ATSDRDRDVGYT
>11|.|TRBJ1-1|TRBV7-6
ASSLAPVGVAF
>13|TRBD2|TRBJ2-5|TRBV3-1/TRBV3-2
ASSQEGEGRETQY
>13|TRBD2|TRBJ2-7|TRBV5-5
ASSTLERGVYEQY
>13|TRBD1|TRBJ1-1|TRBV3-1/TRBV3-2
ASSLKGAMNTEAF
>10|.|TRBJ2-3|TRBV7-9
ASSRASDTQY
>15|TRBD2|TRBJ2-2|TRBV24-1
ATSDPPRGSDTGELF
>11|.|TRBJ1-2|TRBV4-1
ASSQAVNYGYT
>12|.|TRBJ2-7|TRBV18
ASSRVGDLREQY
>10|.|TRBJ2-3|TRBV25-1
ASQEGQDTQY
>13|TRBD1|TRBJ1-2|TRBV9
ASSIGTGALYGYT
>10|.|TRBJ1-5|TRBV19
ASGGGSGPQH
>12|.|TRBJ2-1|TRBV29-1
SVIRGTSYNEQF
>13|.|TRBJ2-7|TRBV5-5
ASSSQVSGYYEQY
>10|.|TRBJ1-2|TRBV3-1/TRBV3-2
ASSQDLAGYT
>13|.|TRBJ1-2|TRBV19
ASSLQRGLNYGYT
>13|.|TRBJ1-5|TRBV4-2
ASSPGGPRNQPQH
>14|.|TRBJ1-2|TRBV14
ASSQEGGGANYGYT
>13|TRBD1|TRBJ1-6|TRBV27
ASSFSGTGLNPLH
>14|TRBD2|TRBJ2-1|TRBV27
ASSLMAGGIYNEQF
>15|TRBD1|TRBJ2-2|TRBV5-1
ASSFGNRGQGTGELF
>13|TRBD1|TRBJ2-7|TRBV13
ASTEGDRENYEQY
>12|.|TRBJ2-3|TRBV5-1
ASSLDSSADTQY
>11|.|TRBJ1-2|TRBV2
ASSDQGYYGYT
>11|TRBD1|TRBJ2-5|TRBV10-3
AIREGGGETQY
>12|.|TRBJ1-2|TRBV9
ASSALRGNYGYT
>13|TRBD1|TRBJ2-3|TRBV27
ASSPRQGRVDTQY